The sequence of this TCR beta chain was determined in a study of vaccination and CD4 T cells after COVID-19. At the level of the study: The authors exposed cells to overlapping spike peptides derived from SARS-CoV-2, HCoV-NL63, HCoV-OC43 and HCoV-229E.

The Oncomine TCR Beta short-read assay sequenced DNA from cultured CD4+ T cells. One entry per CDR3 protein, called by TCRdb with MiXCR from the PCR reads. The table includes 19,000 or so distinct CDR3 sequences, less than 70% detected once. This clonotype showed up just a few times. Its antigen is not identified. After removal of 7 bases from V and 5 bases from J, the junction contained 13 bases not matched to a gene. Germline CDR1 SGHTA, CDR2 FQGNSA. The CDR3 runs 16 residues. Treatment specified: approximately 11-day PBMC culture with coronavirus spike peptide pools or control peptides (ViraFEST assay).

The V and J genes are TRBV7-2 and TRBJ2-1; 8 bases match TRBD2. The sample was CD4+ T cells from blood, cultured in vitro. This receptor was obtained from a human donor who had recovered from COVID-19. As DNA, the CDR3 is TGTGCCAGCACCCGAGCCGGGACTAGGAGCGACAATGAGCAGTTCTTC. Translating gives CASTRAGTRSDNEQFF. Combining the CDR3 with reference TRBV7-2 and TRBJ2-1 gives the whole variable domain GAGVSQSPSNKVTEKGKDVELRCDPISGHTALYWYRQSLGQGLEFLIYFQGNSAPDKSGLPSDRFSAERTGGSVSTLTIQRTQQEDSAVYLCASTRAGTRSDNEQFFGPGTRLTVL.